This note documents a single TCR beta chain sequence. The length of the CDR3 is 12 residues. Germline V gene sequence: CDR1 SGHAT, CDR2 FQNNGV. These data belong to a study of T cells expressing NK-cell markers. One entry per CDR3 protein, without DNA, is what TCRdb gives after re-calling the 5' RACE reads. The table for this sample gives about 460,000 distinct CDR3 sequences. The TCR originated in a woman aged 45-59 years in good health. V gene TRBV11-2 combines with J gene TRBJ2-7; TCRdb picks TRBD1, but there is no DNA to check that call. The source material was blood T cells: a sorted CD56 or NKG2C T cell subset, CD4+ or CD8+ T cells, or bulk PBMC T cells (not recorded which). The CDR3 spells CASRQQGYEQYF. Full variable domain (remainder filled in from reference TRBV11-2 and TRBJ2-7): EAGVAQSPRYKIIEKRQSVAFWCNPISGHATLYWYQQILGQGPKLLIQFQNNGVVDDSQLPKDRFSAERLKGVDSTLKIQPAKLEDSAVYLCASRQQGYEQYFGPGTRLTVT.